This is a list of T cell receptor beta chains from one sample in a study of post-analysis software for immune sequencing data. TCRdb independently ran MiXCR on the PCR reads; one entry per CDR3 protein. The table records 820,000 or so distinct CDR3 sequences, roughly 50% of them present only once. Sequenced material: blood. These receptors originate from a girl aged 10 to 17 with multiple sclerosis. Each CDR3 is given with its conserved first and last residue. D genes are given only for firm matches.

D gene: .
V gene: TRBV5-1
J gene: TRBJ2-7
CDR3 protein: CASSLLVSSYEQYF

D gene: TRBD2
V gene: TRBV29-1
J gene: TRBJ2-3
CDR3 protein: CSVRTSGGAGWTDTQYF

D gene: .
V gene: TRBV3-1
J gene: TRBJ2-5
CDR3 protein: CASSQDWVIQETQYF

D gene: .
V gene: TRBV5-1
J gene: TRBJ2-7
CDR3 protein: CASSLGSGSGNEQYF

D gene: TRBD1
V gene: TRBV24-1
J gene: TRBJ2-1
CDR3 protein: CATSDGGQGVNEQFF

D gene: .
V gene: TRBV29-1
J gene: TRBJ2-7
CDR3 protein: CSVGPPNEQYF

D gene: .
V gene: TRBV20-1
J gene: TRBJ2-7
CDR3 protein: CSARERSRDTTFLYEQYF

D gene: .
V gene: TRBV9
J gene: TRBJ2-5
CDR3 protein: CASSVGEAGETQYF

D gene: TRBD2
V gene: TRBV12-3/TRBV12-4
J gene: .
CDR3 protein: CASSLSGPSGNNEQFF

D gene: .
V gene: TRBV5-1
J gene: TRBJ2-1
CDR3 protein: CASSLATGSSYNEQFF

D gene: .
V gene: TRBV6-1
J gene: TRBJ2-7
CDR3 protein: CASRTPGLGLEQYF

D gene: .
V gene: TRBV5-1
J gene: TRBJ2-3
CDR3 protein: CASSTGASLSTDTQYF

D gene: .
V gene: TRBV4-1
J gene: TRBJ2-7
CDR3 protein: CASSPSSDRSEQYF

D gene: .
V gene: TRBV13
J gene: TRBJ2-3
CDR3 protein: CASSGREGRRSTDTQYF

D gene: .
V gene: TRBV12-3/TRBV12-4
J gene: TRBJ2-3
CDR3 protein: CASSLRGSGTDTQYF

D gene: .
V gene: TRBV5-1
J gene: TRBJ2-7
CDR3 protein: CASSPGAPYEQYF

D gene: .
V gene: TRBV9
J gene: TRBJ2-1
CDR3 protein: CASSVLGAAYNEQFF